Each of the 5 T cell receptor beta chains below was sequenced from the same sample in a study of blood T cell repertoires in COVID-19. The protocol was immunoSEQ multiplex PCR, while the TCRdb copy is restricted to in-frame clones and leaves out a portion. Of some 65,000 clones in the sample, over 85% were seen once. Material: peripheral blood. These receptors all stem from a man aged 55 to 70 with acute or convalescent COVID-19.

V is TRBV2 and J is TRBJ2-7, with 8 bases aligning to TRBD2. Trimming at V came to 9 bases and at J to 6 bases, leaving 16 bases not matched to a gene. The CDR3 runs 15 residues. The germline CDR1 and CDR2 sequences are SNHLY and FYNNEI. This CDR3 is CASARRGTSTVEQYF. Written as DNA, the CDR3 is TGTGCCAGTGCAAGGCGGGGGACTAGTACGGTCGAGCAGTACTTC. Complete variable domain (other parts from reference TRBV2 and TRBJ2-7): EPEVTQTPSHQVTQMGQEVILRCVPISNHLYFYWYRQILGQKVEFLVSFYNNEISEKSEIFDDQFSVERPDGSNFTLKIRSTKLEDSAMYFCASARRGTSTVEQYFGPGTRLTVT.

This chain joins TRBV15 and TRBJ2-7; TRBD1 matches at 9 bases. With 5 bases clipped from V and 3 bases from J, the junction kept 5 bases outside the gene matches. CDR1 is LNHNV, CDR2 YYDKDF, per germline (reference sequence). CDR3 length: 14 amino acids. The CDR3 loop reads CATSADRGYYEQYF. The CDR3 DNA sequence: TGTGCCACCAGCGCGGACAGGGGCTACTACGAGCAGTACTTC. The full variable domain, with the rest looked up from reference TRBV15 and TRBJ2-7, is DAMVIQNPRYQVTQFGKPVTLSCSQTLNHNVMYWYQQKSSQAPKLLFHYYDKDFNNEADTPDNFQSRRPNTSFCFLDIRSPGLGDTAMYLCATSADRGYYEQYFGPGTRLTVT.

A few counts support this clone. This chain joins TRBV28 and TRBJ1-6; no reliable D call. The CDR3 covers 16 residues. Trimming removed 4 bases at V and 7 bases at J, with 17 bases between. CDR1 and CDR2 from the germline V gene are MDHEN and SYDVKM. CDR3 coding DNA: TGTGCCAGCAGTTCTCCCCAGGCCTTAGGAAATTCACCCCTCCACTTT. It translates to CASSSPQALGNSPLHF.

Only one count was recorded for this clone. This chain joins TRBV18 and TRBJ1-6; D is possibly TRBD1 (5 bases). CDR1 is KGHSH and CDR2 is LQKENI in the germline V gene. This CDR3 comprises 14 residues. The ends were cut back, 6 bases at V and 8 bases at J, with 14 bases in the middle. The CDR3 reads CASSQTQGDSPLHF. The DNA for the CDR3 is TGTGCCAGCTCCCAAACCCAGGGTGATTCACCCCTCCACTTT.

This clone was recorded a few times. The V gene is TRBV7-9, the J gene TRBJ2-1; D perhaps matches TRBD2 (7 bases). The V gene lost 5 bases and the J gene lost 2 bases, with 19 bases spanning the gap. The CDR3 spans 17 residues. The germline CDR1 and CDR2 sequences are SEHNR and FQNEAQ (reference sequence). CDR3: CASSEPGGRAPYNEQFF. The CDR3 region has the DNA TGTGCCAGCAGCGAGCCGGGGGGCAGGGCCCCCTACAATGAGCAGTTCTTC.